One and the same sample provided the 22 T cell receptor beta chains below, sequenced in a study of OX40 agonist ivuxolimab in advanced cancers. The method behind the library was the immunoSEQ multiplex PCR assay. Not all clones reach the TCRdb copy of this immuneACCESS table, which keeps in-frame sequences only. Checked studies attribute under half of the gap to unresolved V genes and leave the rest unexplained. The sample table shows 53,000 or so clones, and about 88% are seen once. Around 1.5% of the sample is in the top ten clones. Here the sequenced sample was CD4+ or CD8+ T cells sorted from blood, taken in a trial of the OX40 agonist ivuxolimab. Receptors were obtained from an adult with an advanced solid tumor such as melanoma, head and neck, liver or kidney cancer.

The chain carries TRBV28 and TRBJ2-1; D gene ambiguous. The V end lost 6 bases, the J end lost 3 bases, and 15 bases lay between the germline ends. The CDR3 contains 15 residues. Germline V gene data show CDR1 as MDHEN and CDR2 as SYDVKM. The CDR3 spells CASSPVSANYNEQFF. CDR3 nucleotides: TGTGCCAGCAGCCCGGTCAGCGCGAACTACAATGAGCAGTTCTTC.

The rearrangement uses TRBV7-6 and TRBJ2-5, with D possibly called TRBD1 or TRBD2 (5 bases each). The CDR3 sequence is 14 residues long. Trimming took off 4 bases at V and 5 bases at J, with 14 bases between the two ends. Per the germline V gene, CDR1 is SGHVS and CDR2 is FNYEAQ. The CDR3: CASSSPRDEETQYF. In DNA, the CDR3 is TGTGCCAGCAGCTCTCCAAGGGACGAGGAGACCCAGTACTTC.

This clone was seen more than once but under ten times. The chain combines TRBV2 with TRBJ2-7; tentatively, D is TRBD1 (5 bases). V gave up 8 bases and J gave up 0 bases, with 14 bases separating them. The CDR3 is 14 residues long. CDR1 and CDR2 (germline): SNHLY, FYNNEI. CDR3 sequence reads: CASARDTNSYEQYF. In nucleotides, the CDR3 is TGTGCCAGCGCCAGGGATACCAACTCCTACGAGCAGTACTTC.

The rearrangement links TRBV7-9 to TRBJ2-3; TRBD2 matches at 7 bases. The V gene's germline CDR1 is SEHNR and CDR2 FQNEAQ (reference sequence). The CDR3 runs 18 residues. Trimming removed 0 bases from V and 6 bases from J; junction bases left unmatched: 15. The CDR3 nucleotides read TGTGCCAGCAGCTTAGCGCGGGGGAGATTGTCAGGGTGGGATACGCAGTATTTT. Amino acids: CASSLARGRLSGWDTQYF.

The chain joins TRBV6-1 to TRBJ2-2; D is ambiguous. V lost 2 bases and J 0 bases, leaving 7 bases between the germline ends. The CDR3 spans 15 residues. Germline V gene sequence: CDR1 MNHNS, CDR2 SASEGT. In DNA form, the CDR3 reads TGTGCCAGCAGTGAAAAAAAGCCGAACACCGGGGAGCTGTTTTTT. It is translated as CASSEKKPNTGELFF.

The J gene is TRBJ1-5, the V gene TRBV28; D may be TRBD1 (5 bases). The CDR3 is 14 amino acids. Trimming removed 7 bases at V and 6 bases at J, with 16 bases between. Germline V CDR1 and CDR2: MDHEN, SYDVKM. DNA of the CDR3: TGTGCCAGCACCTTGGGCAGGGTTGGTCAGCCCCAGCATTTT. It translates to CASTLGRVGQPQHF. The whole variable domain, remainder taken from reference TRBV28 and TRBJ1-5, is DVKVTQSSRYLVKRTGEKVFLECVQDMDHENMFWYRQDPGLGLRLIYFSYDVKMKEKGDIPEGYSVSREKKERFSLILESASTNQTSMYLCASTLGRVGQPQHFGDGTRLSIL.

Concerning this clone itself: One junction end disagrees with the germline gene, perhaps due to a read error. The chain has TRBV11-2 and TRBJ2-7, with 12 bases that match TRBD2. CDR3 length equals 16 residues. CDR1 is SGHAT, CDR2 FQNNGV, per germline. The CDR3 protein is CASSPQGLAGGPVVHF. The DNA of the CDR3 is TGTGCCAGCAGCCCCCAGGGCCTAGCGGGAGGGCCGGTAGTCCACTTC.

The V and J genes are TRBV6-5 and TRBJ1-1; 10 bases fit TRBD1. This CDR3 comprises 15 residues. Per germline, CDR1 MNHEY and CDR2 SVGAGI. The J segment lost 2 bases and the V segment lost 7 bases, leaving 7 bases of the junction unmatched. The CDR3 reads CASNGQGGPNTEAFF. CDR3 DNA sequence: TGTGCCAGCAACGGACAGGGGGGCCCCAACACTGAAGCTTTCTTT.

The chain combines TRBV11-2 with TRBJ2-7, with D perhaps TRBD1 or TRBD2 (5 bases each). Germline-derived CDR1 and CDR2 are SGHAT and FQNNGV. The CDR3 consists of 13 residues. V was pared by 5 bases and J by 7 bases, with 15 bases between. CDR3 DNA: TGTGCCAGCAGCGCAGAAGAGGGGCTGGAGCAGTACTTC. It is translated as CASSAEEGLEQYF.

The V and J genes are TRBV28 and TRBJ2-3; tentatively, D is TRBD1 or TRBD2 (5 bases each). V dropped 3 bases and J dropped 3 bases, with 13 bases sitting between them. From germline, CDR1 is MDHEN and CDR2 SYDVKM. The length of the CDR3 is 15 residues. CDR3 nucleotide sequence: TGTGCCAGCAGTTTTTCTGGGGGTAGGACAGATACGCAGTATTTT. Amino acid sequence: CASSFSGGRTDTQYF. Based on the CDR3 plus reference TRBV28 and TRBJ2-3, the full variable domain is DVKVTQSSRYLVKRTGEKVFLECVQDMDHENMFWYRQDPGLGLRLIYFSYDVKMKEKGDIPEGYSVSREKKERFSLILESASTNQTSMYLCASSFSGGRTDTQYFGPGTRLTVL.

The rearrangement links TRBV7-9 to TRBJ2-5; the D is unclear. The CDR3 loop spans 11 amino acids. Germline V gene lookup returns CDR1 SEHNR and CDR2 FQNEAQ (reference sequence). Deletions cut 7 bases from V and 5 bases from J, with 8 bases between. This CDR3 is CASTLEETQYF. The CDR3 region has the DNA TGTGCCAGCACCCTCGAGGAGACCCAGTACTTC.

The rearrangement joins TRBV28 to TRBJ2-2, with 7 nucleotides matching TRBD1. Germline CDR1 and CDR2: MDHEN and SYDVKM. V was pared by 6 bases and J by 5 bases, with 6 bases of the junction left unmatched. The CDR3 extends over 14 amino acids. In DNA form, the CDR3 reads TGTGCCAGCAGGCGACAGGGCCGGACCGGGGAGCTGTTTTTT. Its translation is CASRRQGRTGELFF.

The chain links TRBV28 to TRBJ1-1; the D gene is possibly TRBD1 (6 bases). Germline V gene sequence: CDR1 MDHEN, CDR2 SYDVKM. V lost 4 bases to trimming and J lost 10 bases, with 16 bases between them. The length of the CDR3 is 13 residues. The CDR3 loop reads CASSSYPRGGAFF. The CDR3 bases are TGTGCCAGCAGTTCCTACCCGAGAGGGGGAGCTTTCTTT.

V and J are TRBV30 and TRBJ1-4, with no clear D. This CDR3 is built from 10 residues. CDR1 and CDR2 from the germline V gene are GTSNPN and SVGIG (reference sequence). Trimming stripped 8 bases from V and 9 bases from J, with 10 bases between. CDR3 sequence reads: CATRRKKLFF. The CDR3 DNA reads as TGTGCCACCCGGCGGAAAAAACTGTTTTTT. The full variable domain, its missing parts supplied by reference TRBV30 and TRBJ1-4, is SQTIHQWPATLVQPVGSPLSLECTVEGTSNPNLYWYRQAAGRGLQLLFYSVGIGQISSEVPQNLSASRPQDRQFILSSKKLLLSDSGFYLCATRRKKLFFGSGTQLSVL.

This chain uses TRBV2 with TRBJ2-1; the D gene is possibly TRBD1 (7 bases). The germline V gene has CDR1 SNHLY and CDR2 FYNNEI. The length of the CDR3 is 14 residues. Trimming took 7 bases from V and 1 from J, leaving 11 bases between them. DNA of the CDR3: TGTGCCAGCAAGGGGGCGGGGTCCTACAATGAGCAGTTCTTC. Translating gives CASKGAGSYNEQFF.

The chain links TRBV28 to TRBJ1-3; no clear D. The CDR3 contains 13 residues. CDR1 is MDHEN and CDR2 is SYDVKM in the germline V gene. With 3 bases removed from V and 8 bases from J, the gap between germline ends came to 11 bases. CDR3 DNA sequence: TGTGCCAGCAGTTTTAAGGGCACGGACACCATATATTTT. Its translation is CASSFKGTDTIYF.

V is TRBV11-2 and J is TRBJ2-6; either TRBD1 or TRBD2 may fit D (5 bases each). The V end was cut by 2 bases, the J end by 0 bases, with 17 bases between. The CDR3 extends over 19 amino acids. Germline V gene data show CDR1 as SGHAT and CDR2 as FQNNGV. This CDR3 is CASSLRLRETPSGANVLTF. The DNA for the CDR3 is TGTGCCAGCAGCTTAAGGCTCAGGGAGACGCCCTCTGGGGCCAACGTCCTGACTTTC.

V is TRBV19 and J is TRBJ1-5, with D possibly matching TRBD1 (6 bases). The V gene's germline CDR1 is LNHDA and CDR2 SQIVND (reference sequence). Between the trimmed V and J ends, which lost 5 bases and 4 bases, there was a span of 12 bases. The CDR3 loop spans 14 amino acids. The CDR3 is CASSLKGGNQPQHF. In DNA form, the CDR3 reads TGTGCCAGTAGTTTGAAGGGGGGTAATCAGCCCCAGCATTTT.

This rearrangement joins TRBV9 to TRBJ2-7; 13 bases map to TRBD2. CDR1 SGDLS and CDR2 YYNGEE come from the germline V gene. V was clipped by 0 bases and J by 3 bases; unmatched bases: 3. CDR3 length: 16 residues. CDR3 sequence reads: CASSVGGLAGIYEQYF. CDR3 coding DNA: TGTGCCAGCAGCGTAGGGGGACTAGCGGGGATCTACGAGCAGTACTTC. The whole variable domain, filled in from reference TRBV9 and TRBJ2-7, reads DSGVTQTPKHLITATGQRVTLRCSPRSGDLSVYWYQQSLDQGLQFLIQYYNGEERAKGNILERFSAQQFPDLHSELNLSSLELGDSALYFCASSVGGLAGIYEQYFGPGTRLTVT.

The J gene is TRBJ1-4, the V gene TRBV7-2; perhaps TRBD1 as D (6 bases). V was shortened by 0 bases and J by 0 bases, with 8 bases between the two germline ends. Germline CDR1 SGHTA, CDR2 FQGNSA. The CDR3 runs to 16 residues. DNA for the CDR3: TGTGCCAGCAGCTTAGCTCAGGGGCCAACTAATGAAAAACTGTTTTTT. It translates to CASSLAQGPTNEKLFF.

The chain uses TRBV30 and TRBJ2-7; 8 bases are shared with TRBD2. Germline lookup yields CDR1 GTSNPN and CDR2 SVGIG (reference sequence). V was pared by 1 base and J by 7 bases, with 6 bases of the junction left unmatched. The CDR3 loop spans 13 amino acids. Written as DNA, the CDR3 is TGTGCCTGGAGTGGGAGCGGGGGAGTGGAGCAGTACTTC. Translated: CAWSGSGGVEQYF.

V gene TRBV28 combines with J gene TRBJ1-4, with 9 bases that match TRBD1. The V gene's germline CDR1 is MDHEN and CDR2 SYDVKM. The CDR3 covers 13 residues. Germline trimming cut 10 bases from V and 6 bases from J; bases unmatched to any gene: 6. The CDR3 loop reads CATLDRGYEKLFF. CDR3 DNA sequence: TGTGCCACCCTCGACAGGGGGTATGAAAAACTGTTTTTT.